This T cell receptor beta chain comes out of a study of blood T cells in healthy people across ages. Findings and limits, study-wide: Estimated diversity, derived from one million T cells, was regarded as an underestimate. Any conclusive comparison of naive versus antigen-experienced cells was prevented by using unsorted PBMCs.

This clonotype occurred once. Its antigen is still unknown. At one end, the junction sequence differs from germline, possibly due to a read error. A second PCR of 7 to 11 cycles used a sample-barcoded 5' primer and a J-beta primer mix. Tagging of each cDNA molecule was performed by a template-switch adaptor with 12 random nucleotides. TCRdb redid the calling of the 5' RACE reads with MiXCR, one entry per CDR3 protein. There are hundreds of thousands of distinct CDR3 sequences in the sample; over 45% occur only once, and roughly 20% lies in the top ten. The clonotype was recovered from a man aged 25-45 years in good health. The sequenced sample was blood.

The CDR3 loop is CSGRGYSNGQFF. DNA of the CDR3: TGCAGCGGGAGGGGCTACAGCAATGGGCAGTTCTTC. The genes are TRBV29-1 and TRBJ2-1, with a weak D call TRBD2 (6 bases). Per germline, CDR1 SQVTM and CDR2 ANQGSEA. CDR3 length: 12 amino acids.